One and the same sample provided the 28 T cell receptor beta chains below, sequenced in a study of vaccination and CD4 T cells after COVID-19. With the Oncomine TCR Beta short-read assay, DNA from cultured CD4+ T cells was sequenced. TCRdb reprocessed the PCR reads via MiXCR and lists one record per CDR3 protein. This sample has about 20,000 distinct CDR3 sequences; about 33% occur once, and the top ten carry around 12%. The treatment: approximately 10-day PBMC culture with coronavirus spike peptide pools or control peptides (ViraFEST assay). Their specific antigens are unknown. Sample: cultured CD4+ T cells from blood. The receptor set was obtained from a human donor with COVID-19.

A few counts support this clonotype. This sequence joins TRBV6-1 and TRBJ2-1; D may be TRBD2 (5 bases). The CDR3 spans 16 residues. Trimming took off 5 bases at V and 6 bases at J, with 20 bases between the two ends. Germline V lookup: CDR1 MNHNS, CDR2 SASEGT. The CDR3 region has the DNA TGTGCCAGCAGTCGGGGTTGGGTGACCACGGCCAATGAGCAGTTCTTC. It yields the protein CASSRGWVTTANEQFF.

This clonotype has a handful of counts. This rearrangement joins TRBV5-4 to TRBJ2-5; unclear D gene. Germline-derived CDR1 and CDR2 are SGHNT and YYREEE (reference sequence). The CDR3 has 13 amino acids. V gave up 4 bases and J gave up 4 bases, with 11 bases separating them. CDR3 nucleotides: TGTGCCAGCAGCCGCCCGCTATCAGAGACCCAGTACTTC. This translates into CASSRPLSETQYF.

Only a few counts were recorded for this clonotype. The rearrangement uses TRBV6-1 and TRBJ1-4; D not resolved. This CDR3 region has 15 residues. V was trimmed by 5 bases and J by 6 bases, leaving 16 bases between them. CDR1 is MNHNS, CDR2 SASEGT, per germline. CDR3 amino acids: CASSQRASPDEKLFF. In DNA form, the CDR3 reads TGTGCCAGCAGTCAGCGGGCCAGTCCGGATGAAAAACTGTTTTTT.

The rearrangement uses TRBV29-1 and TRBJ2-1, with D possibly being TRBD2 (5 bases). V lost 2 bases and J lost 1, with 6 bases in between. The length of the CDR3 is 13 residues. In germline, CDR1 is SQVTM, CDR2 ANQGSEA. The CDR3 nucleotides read TGCAGCGTTGAACCGGGGTCCTACAATGAGCAGTTCTTC. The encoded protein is CSVEPGSYNEQFF.

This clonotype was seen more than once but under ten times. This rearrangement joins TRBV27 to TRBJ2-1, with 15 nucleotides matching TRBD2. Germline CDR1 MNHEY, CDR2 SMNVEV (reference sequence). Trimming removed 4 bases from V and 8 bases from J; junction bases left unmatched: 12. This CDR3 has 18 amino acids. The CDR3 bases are TGTGCCAGCAGTTCACAGACAAGGACTAGCGGGGGGGTAGATGAGCAGTTCTTC. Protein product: CASSSQTRTSGGVDEQFF.

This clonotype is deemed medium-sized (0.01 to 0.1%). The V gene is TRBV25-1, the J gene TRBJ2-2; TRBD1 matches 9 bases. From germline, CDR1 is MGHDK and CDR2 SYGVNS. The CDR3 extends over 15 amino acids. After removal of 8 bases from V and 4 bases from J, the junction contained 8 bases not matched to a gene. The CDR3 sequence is CASARTGERTGELFF. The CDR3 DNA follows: TGTGCCAGCGCCCGGACAGGGGAGCGCACCGGGGAGCTGTTTTTT.

As DNA, the CDR3 is TGTGCCAGCACCCCGGGCCCCGGGAACTATGGCTACACCTTC. This translates into CASTPGPGNYGYTF. This chain uses TRBV5-6 with TRBJ1-2; D call uncertain. Trimming took 6 bases from V and 2 from J, leaving 14 bases between them. CDR1 and CDR2 (germline): SGHDT, YYEEEE. There are 14 residues in the CDR3.

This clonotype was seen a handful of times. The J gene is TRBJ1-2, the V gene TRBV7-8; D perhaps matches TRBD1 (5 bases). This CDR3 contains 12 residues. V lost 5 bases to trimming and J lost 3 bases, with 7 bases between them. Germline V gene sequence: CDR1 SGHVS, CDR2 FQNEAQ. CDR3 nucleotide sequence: TGTGCCAGCAGCCAAGGGGACTATGGCTACACCTTC. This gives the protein CASSQGDYGYTF.

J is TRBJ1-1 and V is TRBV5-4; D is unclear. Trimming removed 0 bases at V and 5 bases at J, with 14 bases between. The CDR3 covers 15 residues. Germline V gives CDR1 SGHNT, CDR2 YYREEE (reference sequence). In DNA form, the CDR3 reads TGTGCCAGCAGCTTGGAGCTATTGGGAGGGACTGAAGCTTTCTTT. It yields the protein CASSLELLGGTEAFF. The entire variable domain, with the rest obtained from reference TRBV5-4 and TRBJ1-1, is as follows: ETGVTQSPTHLIKTRGQQVTLRCSSQSGHNTVSWYQQALGQGPQFIFQYYREEENGRGNFPPRFSGLQFPNYSSELNVNALELDDSALYLCASSLELLGGTEAFFGQGTRLTVV.

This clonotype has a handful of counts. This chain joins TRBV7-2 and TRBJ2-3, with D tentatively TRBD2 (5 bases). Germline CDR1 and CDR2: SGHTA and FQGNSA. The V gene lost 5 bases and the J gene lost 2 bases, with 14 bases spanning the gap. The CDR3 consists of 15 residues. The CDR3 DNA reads TGTGCCAGCAGCCCACTACGGGGTGCCACAGATACGCAGTATTTT. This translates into CASSPLRGATDTQYF.

CDR3 bases: TGTGCCAGCACCCGACTAGCGAGGAACGCGAACACCGGGGAGCTGTTTTTT. This gives the protein CASTRLARNANTGELFF. This chain uses TRBV7-8 with TRBJ2-2; the match to TRBD2 covers 8 bases. Germline CDR1 reads SGHVS; CDR2 reads FQNEAQ. With 7 bases clipped from V and 0 bases from J, the junction kept 10 bases outside the gene matches. This CDR3 spans 17 amino acids.

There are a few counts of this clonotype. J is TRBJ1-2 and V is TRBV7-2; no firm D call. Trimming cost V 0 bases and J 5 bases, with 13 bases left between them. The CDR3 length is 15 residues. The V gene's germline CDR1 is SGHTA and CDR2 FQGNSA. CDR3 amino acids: CASSLARRTDYGYTF. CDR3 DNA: TGTGCCAGCAGCTTAGCGCGAAGGACTGATTATGGCTACACCTTC.

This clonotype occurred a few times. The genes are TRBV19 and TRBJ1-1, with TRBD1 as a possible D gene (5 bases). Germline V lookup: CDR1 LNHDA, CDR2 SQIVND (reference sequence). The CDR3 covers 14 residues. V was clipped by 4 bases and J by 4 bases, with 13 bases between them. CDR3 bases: TGTGCCAGTAGTACCGATATCAGGGCCACTGAAGCTTTCTTT. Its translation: CASSTDIRATEAFF.

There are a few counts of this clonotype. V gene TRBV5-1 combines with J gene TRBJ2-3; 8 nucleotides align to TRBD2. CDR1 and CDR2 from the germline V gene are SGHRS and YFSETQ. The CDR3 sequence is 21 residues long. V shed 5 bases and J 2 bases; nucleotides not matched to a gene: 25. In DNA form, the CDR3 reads TGCGCCAGCAGTTCCGTAGGGGCCGGGGCGGGGGGAAGTCGTGTCACAGATACGCAGTATTTT. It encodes CASSSVGAGAGGSRVTDTQYF.

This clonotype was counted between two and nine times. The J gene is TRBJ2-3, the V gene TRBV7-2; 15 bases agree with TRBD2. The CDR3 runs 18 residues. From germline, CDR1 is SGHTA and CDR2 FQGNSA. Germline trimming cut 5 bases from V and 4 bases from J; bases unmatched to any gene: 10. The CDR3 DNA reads TGTGCCAGCAGCCAGGGACTAGCGGGGGGCCGAGGAGCAGATACGCAGTATTTT. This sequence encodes CASSQGLAGGRGADTQYF.

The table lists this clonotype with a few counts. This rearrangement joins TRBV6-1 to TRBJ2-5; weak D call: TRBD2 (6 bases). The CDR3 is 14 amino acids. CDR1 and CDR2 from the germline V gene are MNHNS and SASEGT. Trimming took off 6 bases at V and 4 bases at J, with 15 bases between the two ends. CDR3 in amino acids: CASRGGLRGETQYF. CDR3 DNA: TGTGCCAGCAGGGGGGGACTGAGAGGAGAGACCCAGTACTTC.

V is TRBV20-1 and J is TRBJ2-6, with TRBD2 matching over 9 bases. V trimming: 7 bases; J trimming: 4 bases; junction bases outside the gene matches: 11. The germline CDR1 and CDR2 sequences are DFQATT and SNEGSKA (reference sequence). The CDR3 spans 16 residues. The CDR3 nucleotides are TGCAGTGGGAGACGGGGACTAGCTTCAGGGGCCAACGTCCTGACTTTC. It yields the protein CSGRRGLASGANVLTF.

CDR3 residues: CAWSGGNTGELFF. As DNA, the CDR3 is TGTGCCTGGAGCGGGGGGAACACCGGGGAGCTGTTTTTT. The chain recombines TRBV30 with TRBJ2-2; D may be TRBD2 (6 bases). The CDR3 has 13 residues. V dropped 3 bases and J dropped 1 base, with 6 bases sitting between them. Per the germline V gene, CDR1 is GTSNPN and CDR2 is SVGIG (reference sequence).

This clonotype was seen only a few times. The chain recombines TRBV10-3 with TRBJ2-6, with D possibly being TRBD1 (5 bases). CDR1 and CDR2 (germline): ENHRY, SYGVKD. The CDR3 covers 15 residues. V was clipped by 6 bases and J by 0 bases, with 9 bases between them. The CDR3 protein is CAIRKQDSGANVLTF. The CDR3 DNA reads TGTGCCATCAGAAAACAGGACTCTGGGGCCAACGTCCTGACTTTC.

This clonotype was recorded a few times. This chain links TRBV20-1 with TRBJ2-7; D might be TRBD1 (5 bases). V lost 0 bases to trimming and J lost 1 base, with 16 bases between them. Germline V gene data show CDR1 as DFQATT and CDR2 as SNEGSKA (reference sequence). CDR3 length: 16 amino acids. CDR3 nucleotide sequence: TGCAGTGCTAGAGATCACCACAGGTCCCCTTCCTACGAGCAGTACTTC. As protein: CSARDHHRSPSYEQYF.

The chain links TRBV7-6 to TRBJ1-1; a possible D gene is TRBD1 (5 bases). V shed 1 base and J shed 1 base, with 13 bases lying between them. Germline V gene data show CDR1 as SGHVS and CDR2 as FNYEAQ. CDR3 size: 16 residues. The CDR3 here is CASSLGGGFGNTEAFF. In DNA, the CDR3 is TGTGCCAGCAGCTTAGGGGGGGGATTCGGGAACACTGAAGCTTTCTTT.

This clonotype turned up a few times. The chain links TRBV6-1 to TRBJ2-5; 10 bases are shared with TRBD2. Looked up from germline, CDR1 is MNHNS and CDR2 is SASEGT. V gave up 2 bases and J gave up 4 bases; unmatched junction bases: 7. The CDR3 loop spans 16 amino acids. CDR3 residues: CASSELLAGTSETQYF. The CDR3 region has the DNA TGTGCCAGCAGTGAACTACTAGCGGGGACGTCAGAGACCCAGTACTTC.

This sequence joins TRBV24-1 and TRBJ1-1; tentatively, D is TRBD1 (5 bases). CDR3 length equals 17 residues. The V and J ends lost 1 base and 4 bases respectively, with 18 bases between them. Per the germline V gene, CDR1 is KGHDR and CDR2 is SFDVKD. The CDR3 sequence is CATSDLRGTGSITEAFF. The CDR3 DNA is TGTGCCACCAGTGATTTACGGGGGACTGGCAGTATCACTGAAGCTTTCTTT.

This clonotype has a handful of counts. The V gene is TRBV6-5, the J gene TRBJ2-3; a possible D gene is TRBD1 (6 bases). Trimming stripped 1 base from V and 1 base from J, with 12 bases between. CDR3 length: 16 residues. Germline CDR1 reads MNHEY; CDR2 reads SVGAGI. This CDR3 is CASSYFGTRGTDTQYF. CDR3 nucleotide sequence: TGTGCCAGCAGTTACTTCGGGACACGAGGCACAGATACGCAGTATTTT.

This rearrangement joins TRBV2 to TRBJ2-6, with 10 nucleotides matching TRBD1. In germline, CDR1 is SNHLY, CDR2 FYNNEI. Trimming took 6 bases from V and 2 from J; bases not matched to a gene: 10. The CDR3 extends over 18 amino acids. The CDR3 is CASRTGQGLYTGANVLTF. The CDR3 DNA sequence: TGTGCCAGCAGGACGGGACAGGGGCTCTATACTGGGGCCAACGTCCTGACTTTC.

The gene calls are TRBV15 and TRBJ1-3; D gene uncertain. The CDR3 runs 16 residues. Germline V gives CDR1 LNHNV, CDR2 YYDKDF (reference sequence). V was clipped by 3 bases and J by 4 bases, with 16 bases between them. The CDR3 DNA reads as TGTGCCACCAGCAGTGTTCGCCTCTTAGGAGGAAACACCATATATTTT. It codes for CATSSVRLLGGNTIYF. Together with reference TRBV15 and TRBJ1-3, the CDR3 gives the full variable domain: DAMVIQNPRYQVTQFGKPVTLSCSQTLNHNVMYWYQQKSSQAPKLLFHYYDKDFNNEADTPDNFQSRRPNTSFCFLDIRSPGLGDTAMYLCATSSVRLLGGNTIYFGEGSWLTVV.

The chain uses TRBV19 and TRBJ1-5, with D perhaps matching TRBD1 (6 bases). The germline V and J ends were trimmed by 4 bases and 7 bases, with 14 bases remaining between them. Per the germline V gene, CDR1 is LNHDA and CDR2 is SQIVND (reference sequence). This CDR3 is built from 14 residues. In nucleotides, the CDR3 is TGTGCCAGTAGTACTCCTACAGGGCTCCAGCCCCAGCATTTT. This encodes CASSTPTGLQPQHF.

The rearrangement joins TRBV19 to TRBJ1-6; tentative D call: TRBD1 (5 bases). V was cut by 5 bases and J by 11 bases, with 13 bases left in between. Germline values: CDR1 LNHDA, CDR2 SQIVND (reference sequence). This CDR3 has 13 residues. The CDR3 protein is CASSGPRGTPLHF. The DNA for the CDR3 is TGTGCCAGTAGTGGGCCGCGGGGGACACCCCTCCACTTT.